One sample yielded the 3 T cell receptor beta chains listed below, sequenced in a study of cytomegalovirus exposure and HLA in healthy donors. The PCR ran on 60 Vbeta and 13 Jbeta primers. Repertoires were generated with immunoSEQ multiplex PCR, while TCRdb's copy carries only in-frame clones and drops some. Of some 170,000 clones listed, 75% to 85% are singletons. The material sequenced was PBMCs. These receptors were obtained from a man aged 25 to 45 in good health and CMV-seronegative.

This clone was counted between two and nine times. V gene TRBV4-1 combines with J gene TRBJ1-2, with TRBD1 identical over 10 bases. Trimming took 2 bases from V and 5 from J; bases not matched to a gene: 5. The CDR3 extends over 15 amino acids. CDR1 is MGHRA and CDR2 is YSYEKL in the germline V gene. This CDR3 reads CASSQPRTGGYGYTF. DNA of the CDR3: TGCGCCAGCAGCCAACCCCGGACAGGGGGTTATGGCTACACCTTC.

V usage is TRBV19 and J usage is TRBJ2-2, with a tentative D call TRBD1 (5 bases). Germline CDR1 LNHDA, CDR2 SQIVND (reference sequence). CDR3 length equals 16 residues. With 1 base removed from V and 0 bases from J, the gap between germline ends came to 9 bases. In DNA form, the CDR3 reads TGTGCCAGTAGTATAGCCTGGACATCGAACACCGGGGAGCTGTTTTTT. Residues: CASSIAWTSNTGELFF.

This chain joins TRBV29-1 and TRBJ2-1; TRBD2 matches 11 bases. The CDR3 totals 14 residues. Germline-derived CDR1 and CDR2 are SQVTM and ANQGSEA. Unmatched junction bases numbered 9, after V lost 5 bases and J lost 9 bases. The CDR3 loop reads CSVNVASGGPEQFF. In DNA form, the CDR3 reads TGCAGCGTTAACGTCGCTAGCGGGGGGCCTGAGCAGTTCTTC.